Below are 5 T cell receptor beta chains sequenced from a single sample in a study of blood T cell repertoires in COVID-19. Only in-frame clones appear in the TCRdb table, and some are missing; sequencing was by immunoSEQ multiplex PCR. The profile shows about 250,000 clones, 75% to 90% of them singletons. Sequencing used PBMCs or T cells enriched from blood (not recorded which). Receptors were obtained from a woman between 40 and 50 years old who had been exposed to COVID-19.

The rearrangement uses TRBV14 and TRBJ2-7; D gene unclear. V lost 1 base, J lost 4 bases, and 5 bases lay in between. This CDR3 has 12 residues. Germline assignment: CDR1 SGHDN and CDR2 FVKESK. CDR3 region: CASSQAVYEQYF. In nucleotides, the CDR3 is TGTGCCAGCAGCCAAGCCGTATACGAGCAGTACTTC. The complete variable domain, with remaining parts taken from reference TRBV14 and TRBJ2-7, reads EAGVTQFPSHSVIEKGQTVTLRCDPISGHDNLYWYRRVMGKEIKFLLHFVKESKQDESGMPNNRFLAERTGGTYSTLKVQPAELEDSGVYFCASSQAVYEQYFGPGTRLTVT.

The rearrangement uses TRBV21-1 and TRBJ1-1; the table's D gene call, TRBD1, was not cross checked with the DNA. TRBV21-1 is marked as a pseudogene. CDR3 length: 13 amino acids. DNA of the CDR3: TGTGCCAGCAGGGGGCGAAAAGACACTGAAGCTTTCTTT. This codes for CASRGRKDTEAFF.

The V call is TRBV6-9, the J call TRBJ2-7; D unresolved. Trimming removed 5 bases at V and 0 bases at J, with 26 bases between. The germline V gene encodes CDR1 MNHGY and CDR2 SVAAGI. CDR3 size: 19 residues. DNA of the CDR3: TGTGCCAGCAGTCTTTCCCCGGCTAGGCTGCGTTCTCACTCCTACGAGCAGTACGTC. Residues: CASSLSPARLRSHSYEQYV.

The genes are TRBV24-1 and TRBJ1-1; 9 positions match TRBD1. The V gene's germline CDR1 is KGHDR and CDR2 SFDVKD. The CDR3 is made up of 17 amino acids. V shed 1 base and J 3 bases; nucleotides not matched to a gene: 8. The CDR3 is CATSDFGTGFPHTEAFF. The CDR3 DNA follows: TGTGCCACCAGTGATTTCGGGACAGGGTTCCCCCACACTGAAGCTTTCTTT.

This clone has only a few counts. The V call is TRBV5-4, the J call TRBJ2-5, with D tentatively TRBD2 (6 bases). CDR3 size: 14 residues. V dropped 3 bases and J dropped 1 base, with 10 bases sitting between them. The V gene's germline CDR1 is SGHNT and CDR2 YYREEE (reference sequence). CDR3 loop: CASSSGLSQETQYF. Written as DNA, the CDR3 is TGTGCCAGCAGCTCAGGACTATCCCAAGAGACCCAGTACTTC.